The rows below give T cell receptor beta chains drawn from one sample of a study of CDR3 diversity in severe acne. TCRdb processed the PCR reads anew with MiXCR; each CDR3 protein has one entry. The data show 90,000 or so distinct CDR3 sequences, about half seen once. The sample taken for sequencing was blood. Every receptor here comes from a male donor in good health, serving as a control. The CDR3 runs from the conserved cysteine through the conserved F or W. D genes are given only for firm matches. The listing skips clone size in some rows; elsewhere it reads once, few, many or a size class.

CDR3nt | CDR3aa | abundance | d_gene | j_gene | v_gene
TGTGCCAGCAGCAACCTATATGGGGGACCCTACGAGCAGTACTTC | CASSNLYGGPYEQYF | many | - | TRBJ2-7 | TRBV6-6
TGCGCCAGCACAACAGCGGGGGGCCGGTTTGGGGACAATGAGCAGTTCTTC | CASTTAGGRFGDNEQFF | many | TRBD2 | TRBJ2-1 | TRBV10-2
TGTGCCAGCGTAAAGTCTATCGCCACCGGGGAGCTGTTTTTT | CASVKSIATGELFF | once | - | TRBJ2-2 | TRBV28
TGCGCCAGCAGCTTACAGGCTTCGAACACCGGGGAGCTGTTTTTT | CASSLQASNTGELFF | many | - | TRBJ2-2 | TRBV5-1
TGTGCCAGCAGCGTAGATGGGTTTGGGGGGAACTATGGCTACACCTTC | CASSVDGFGGNYGYTF | - | - | TRBJ1-2 | TRBV9
TGTGCCAGCAGTGAAGCAGGACATAGCAATCAGCCCCAGCATTTT | CASSEAGHSNQPQHF | many | - | TRBJ1-5 | TRBV6-1
TGTGCCAGCCGCCCTGGGAGCGGGGGGGGGGAGCAGTTCTTC | CASRPGSGGGEQFF | many | TRBD2 | TRBJ2-1 | TRBV19
TGTGCCAGCAGCCCAAGGACAGGGTTCGATCAGCCCCAGCATTTT | CASSPRTGFDQPQHF | few | TRBD1 | TRBJ1-5 | TRBV7-2
TGTGCCAGCGCGACAGTCTCCTACGAGCAGTACTTC | CASATVSYEQYF | few | - | TRBJ2-7 | TRBV7-6
TGTGCCAGCAGCTTGGAGGCGTCGGGCCCTGAAGCTTTCTTT | CASSLEASGPEAFF | many | - | TRBJ1-1 | TRBV5-8
TGTGCCAGCAGCTCATACCGGGACATATGGGAGCTGTTTTTT | CASSSYRDIWELFF | many | - | TRBJ2-2 | TRBV7-9
TGTGCCAGCAGCCAAGCCCAGGGATTGCCCCAGCATTTT | CASSQAQGLPQHF | few | - | TRBJ1-5 | TRBV7-9
TGTGCCAGCAGCGTAGGTGGGAGGGCCGACGAGCAGTACTTC | CASSVGGRADEQYF | - | TRBD2 | TRBJ2-7 | TRBV9
TGTGCCACCAGTGAGGGACTACTTCATACGCAGTATTTT | CATSEGLLHTQYF | - | TRBD2 | TRBJ2-3 | TRBV24-1
TGTGCCATCAGTTATGACGGGACCTACAATGAGCAGTTCTTC | CAISYDGTYNEQFF | - | - | TRBJ2-1 | TRBV10-3
TGCAGCGCCACAGGGGCCAGAGGCGGGGAGCTGTTTTTT | CSATGARGGELFF | - | TRBD1 | TRBJ2-2 | TRBV29-1